This T cell receptor beta chain was sequenced during a study of PD-L1 blockade in urothelial cancer. Study-wide context: Bladder-origin urothelial cancer in males described most of the roughly 30 patients.

Specified time point: peripheral blood 6 weeks after treatment start. Individual patients had between 1 and 8 samples, taken pretreatment and on-treatment. Germline V gene lookup returns CDR1 SGHTA and CDR2 FQGNSA. Deletions cut 5 bases from V and 2 bases from J, with 10 bases between. This CDR3 region has 14 residues. What went into each PCR as a spike was synthetic TCR analog templates. Assay: immunoSEQ multiplex PCR; the TCRdb copy retains only in-frame clones and omits some. The sample carries about 130,000 clones, about 82% recorded once. This chain connects TRBV7-2 to TRBJ1-5, with a possible D match to TRBD1 (6 bases). The receptor was isolated from a man over 45 with urothelial cancer. The sequencing used PBMCs, collected around atezolizumab (anti-PD-L1) treatment. In nucleotides, the CDR3 is TGTGCCAGCAGCGGAAGGACAGGCAATCAGCCCCAGCATTTT. It translates to CASSGRTGNQPQHF. Complete variable domain (other parts from reference TRBV7-2 and TRBJ1-5): GAGVSQSPSNKVTEKGKDVELRCDPISGHTALYWYRQSLGQGLEFLIYFQGNSAPDKSGLPSDRFSAERTGGSVSTLTIQRTQQEDSAVYLCASSGRTGNQPQHFGDGTRLSIL.